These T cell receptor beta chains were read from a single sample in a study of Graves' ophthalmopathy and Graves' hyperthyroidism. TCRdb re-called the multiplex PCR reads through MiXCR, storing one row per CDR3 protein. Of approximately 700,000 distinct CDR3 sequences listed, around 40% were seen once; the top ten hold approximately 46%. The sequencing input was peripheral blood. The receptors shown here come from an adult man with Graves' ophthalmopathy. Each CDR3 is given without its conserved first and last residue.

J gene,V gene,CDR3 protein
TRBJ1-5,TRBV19,ASSTNRGVGQPQH
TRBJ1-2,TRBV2,ASRGRGGRGYT
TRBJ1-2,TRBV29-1,SADVVAVAGANT
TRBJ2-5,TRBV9,ASSQVDPSETQY
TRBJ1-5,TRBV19,ASSTQTGTIGNQPQH
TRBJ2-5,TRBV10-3,AIAGGARSRETQY
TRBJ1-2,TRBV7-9,ASSSVPGGTDLYGYT
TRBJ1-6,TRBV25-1,ASSGDLNSPLH
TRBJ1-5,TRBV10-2,ASSSGVNQPQH
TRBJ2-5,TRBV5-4,ASSLTGLETQY
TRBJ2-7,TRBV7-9,ASSGTGQGIYYEQY
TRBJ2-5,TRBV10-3,AISGVAGFWTQY
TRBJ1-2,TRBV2,ASSVGAGYGYT
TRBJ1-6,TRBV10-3,ASGTDRRDSPLH
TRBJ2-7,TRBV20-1,SARPGRAYEQY
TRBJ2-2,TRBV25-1,ASSLQLAGELF
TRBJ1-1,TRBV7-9,ASSSLLNTEAF
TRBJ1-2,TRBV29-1,SVVTVSFGYT
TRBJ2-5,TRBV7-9,ASSPLEGTETQY
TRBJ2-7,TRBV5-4,ASSLGTSSEQY
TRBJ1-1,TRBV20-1,SASRGFRAF
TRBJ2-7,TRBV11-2,ASSLKGGFSYEQY
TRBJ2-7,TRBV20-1,SAPGQGTHEQY
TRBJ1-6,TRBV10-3,AIGNSPLH
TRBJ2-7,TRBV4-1,ASSQVGWGGRDEQY
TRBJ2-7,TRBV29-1,SASSSLADEQY
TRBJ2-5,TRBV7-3,ASSLATGGSETQY
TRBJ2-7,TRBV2,ASKERAGGAYEQY
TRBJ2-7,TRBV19,ASSNPGQGVHEQY
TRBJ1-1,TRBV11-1,ASSLIGSKNTEAF
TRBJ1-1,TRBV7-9,ASSAQGMNTEAF
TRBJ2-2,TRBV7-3,ASSLSGGNGELF
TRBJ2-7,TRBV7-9,ASRRGGGYEQY
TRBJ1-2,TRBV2,ASSRRPTNYGYT
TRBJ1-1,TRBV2,ASSTGSTEAF
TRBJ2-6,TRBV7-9,ASTGPDRVAGANVLT
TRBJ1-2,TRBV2,ASSRGTGGDGYT
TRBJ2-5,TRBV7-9,ATRAIQETQY
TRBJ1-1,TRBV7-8,ASSDGGSSTEAF
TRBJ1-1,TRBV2,ASIYGDREIEAF
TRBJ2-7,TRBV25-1,ASSVAGGGPLTYEQY
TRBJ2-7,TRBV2,ASISSDEQY
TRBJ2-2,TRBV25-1,ASSEYGRASGELF